This passage covers 22 T cell receptor beta chains from one sample sequenced in a study of OX40 agonist ivuxolimab in advanced cancers. Clones were read by immunoSEQ multiplex PCR, and TCRdb kept only the in-frame ones, dropping some. The repertoire holds roughly 12,000 clones, with 65% to 80% as singletons. The sample in question was CD4+ or CD8+ T cells sorted from blood, obtained in a trial of the OX40 agonist ivuxolimab. All receptors derive from an adult with an advanced solid tumor such as melanoma, head and neck, liver or kidney cancer.

By sample fraction, this clone is medium-sized. This chain links TRBV28 with TRBJ2-5; D not resolved. CDR3 length: 13 residues. CDR1 is MDHEN and CDR2 is SYDVKM in the germline V gene. Trimming pared 3 bases from V and 3 bases from J, leaving 8 bases between. Here the CDR3 reads CASSFLAEETQYF. In DNA form, the CDR3 reads TGTGCCAGCAGTTTTTTGGCGGAAGAGACCCAGTACTTC.

By sample share, this clone is medium-sized. The V call is TRBV2, the J call TRBJ1-2; D not certain. Germline V gives CDR1 SNHLY, CDR2 FYNNEI. The CDR3 consists of 12 residues. V dropped 4 bases and J dropped 7 bases, with 10 bases sitting between them. The CDR3 DNA reads TGTGCCAGCAGTGGGGGAGATGGTGGCTACACCTTC. Its protein product is CASSGGDGGYTF.

The count of this clone is one. The V call is TRBV9, the J call TRBJ2-3; weak D call: TRBD1 (5 bases). V gave up 3 bases and J gave up 2 bases, with 10 bases separating them. This CDR3 comprises 14 residues. CDR1 and CDR2 from the germline V gene are SGDLS and YYNGEE. The CDR3 bases are TGTGCCAGCAGCGCCCAGGGTACCACAGATACGCAGTATTTT. It encodes CASSAQGTTDTQYF.

V and J are TRBV4-1 and TRBJ2-1; 9 bases are a match to TRBD2. From germline, CDR1 is MGHRA and CDR2 YSYEKL. This CDR3 has 18 residues. With 0 bases clipped from V and 2 bases from J, the junction kept 8 bases outside the gene matches. CDR3 bases: TGCGCCAGCAGCCAAGATGAATTGGGACTAGCCCCCTACAATGAGCAGTTCTTC. Its protein product is CASSQDELGLAPYNEQFF.

This chain uses TRBV7-6 with TRBJ1-2; D gene ambiguous. CDR1 SGHVS and CDR2 FNYEAQ come from the germline V gene. The CDR3 has 13 amino acids. V was pared by 0 bases and J by 8 bases, with 10 bases between. The CDR3 DNA follows: TGTGCCAGCAGCTTAGCAGTTCCTTTAGGCTACACCTTC. This encodes CASSLAVPLGYTF.

The table lists this clone with a few counts. The chain is built from TRBV4-3 and TRBJ2-7, with D hard to call. Germline CDR1 reads LGHNA; CDR2 reads YSLEER. V was cut by 4 bases and J by 6 bases, with 16 bases left in between. This CDR3 region has 14 residues. CDR3 nucleotide sequence: TGCGCCAGCAGCCTCACAAGGAAAACGGGCGAGCAGTACTTC. Translated: CASSLTRKTGEQYF.

This chain links TRBV4-1 with TRBJ2-7; 7 nucleotides agree with TRBD2. This CDR3 has 16 amino acids. Germline CDR1 MGHRA, CDR2 YSYEKL. V trimming: 1 base; J trimming: 5 bases; junction bases outside the gene matches: 11. The CDR3 DNA reads as TGCGCCAGCAGCCAAGGTTTGGGGGGGTTCTCGCACGAGCAGTACTTC. This codes for CASSQGLGGFSHEQYF.

This chain uses TRBV7-3 with TRBJ2-7, with a possible D match to TRBD1 (6 bases). Germline CDR1 is SGHTA and CDR2 is FQGTGA. CDR3 length: 15 amino acids. The ends were cut back, 4 bases at V and 0 bases at J, with 13 bases in the middle. For the CDR3, the DNA is TGTGCCAGCAGCTACAGGACAGTTAGCTCCTACGAGCAGTACTTC. The encoded protein is CASSYRTVSSYEQYF.

This chain links TRBV19 with TRBJ2-7; 7 nucleotides line up with TRBD2. The CDR3 length is 14 residues. J lost 4 bases, V lost 5 bases, and 8 bases had no gene match. Germline V CDR1 and CDR2: LNHDA, SQIVND (reference sequence). CDR3 coding DNA: TGTGCCAGTAGTGTGACTAGCCGTGAATACGAGCAGTACTTC. This gives the protein CASSVTSREYEQYF.

The rearrangement uses TRBV11-2 and TRBJ2-7; 9 nucleotides align to TRBD1. The ends lost 4 bases at V and 4 bases at J; junction bases unmatched: 5. This CDR3 comprises 14 residues. CDR1 is SGHAT and CDR2 is FQNNGV in the germline V gene. As DNA, the CDR3 is TGTGCCAGCAGCTCCGGGACAGGGTATTACGAGCAGTACTTC. Its protein is CASSSGTGYYEQYF.

This chain connects TRBV9 to TRBJ2-3; 8 bases agree with TRBD2. The V segment lost 0 bases and the J segment 0 bases; nucleotides outside the gene matches: 6. The V gene's germline CDR1 is SGDLS and CDR2 YYNGEE. The CDR3 is made up of 17 amino acids. The CDR3 here is CASSVATGGASTDTQYF. The DNA of the CDR3 is TGTGCCAGCAGCGTAGCTACGGGAGGGGCTAGCACAGATACGCAGTATTTT.

The J gene is TRBJ2-7, the V gene TRBV2; 8 nucleotides line up with TRBD1. The J call may be wrong; the DNA end is better matched by TRBJ2-1. In germline, CDR1 is SNHLY, CDR2 FYNNEI. This CDR3 is 15 amino acids long. The CDR3, as DNA: TGTGCCAGCCATCATAGACAGGGGTCCTACAATGAGCAGTTCTTC. This translates into CASHHRQGSYNEQFF.

A single count supports this clone. The chain is built from TRBV27 and TRBJ2-2; no reliable D call. The germline V gene has CDR1 MNHEY and CDR2 SMNVEV (reference sequence). The CDR3 consists of 14 residues. V was pared by 5 bases and J by 7 bases, with 14 bases between. This chain's CDR3 is CASSRTNPSGELFF. The CDR3 bases are TGTGCCAGCAGTCGGACGAACCCCAGCGGGGAGCTGTTTTTT.

The chain employs TRBV27 and TRBJ1-1; D is perhaps TRBD1 (5 bases). The germline gives CDR1 MNHEY, CDR2 SMNVEV (reference sequence). The CDR3 covers 14 residues. The V end was cut by 0 bases, the J end by 6 bases, with 11 bases between. The CDR3 is CASSLSGLSPEAFF. The CDR3 DNA sequence: TGTGCCAGCAGTTTATCGGGACTCTCACCTGAAGCTTTCTTT.

The chain links TRBV29-1 to TRBJ2-7, with 8 bases that match TRBD1. Per the germline V gene, CDR1 is SQVTM and CDR2 is ANQGSEA. Germline trimming cut 6 bases from V and 3 bases from J; bases unmatched to any gene: 7. This CDR3 contains 13 residues. DNA of the CDR3: TGCAGCGTCCGGGACAGGAATAACTACGAGCAGTACTTC. Translating it yields CSVRDRNNYEQYF.

A single count supports this clone. V usage is TRBV9 and J usage is TRBJ2-5; 9 nucleotides agree with TRBD1. V shed 4 bases, J shed 2 bases, and the junction held 6 bases outside the gene matches. Germline V gene sequence: CDR1 SGDLS, CDR2 YYNGEE. The CDR3 covers 15 residues. CDR3 in amino acids: CASSRGGTGQETQYF. In DNA form, the CDR3 reads TGTGCCAGCAGCCGGGGAGGGACAGGGCAAGAGACCCAGTACTTC.

The chain joins TRBV4-2 to TRBJ2-3; maybe TRBD2 (6 bases). Germline CDR1 LGHNA, CDR2 YNFKEQ. V lost 2 bases and J lost 5, with 14 bases in between. The CDR3 runs to 15 residues. DNA of the CDR3: TGTGCCAGCAGCCAACAGGCGCCGGGGGAAGATACGCAGTATTTT. This gives the protein CASSQQAPGEDTQYF.

DNA for the CDR3: TGTGCCAGCAGCTTAGCACTCCTGGGACAGACAGAAGCTTTCTTT. It specifies CASSLALLGQTEAFF. The V and J genes are TRBV7-6 and TRBJ1-1; TRBD1 agrees at 7 bases. CDR1 and CDR2 from the germline V gene are SGHVS and FNYEAQ. The CDR3 is 15 residues long. Germline trimming cut 0 bases from V and 8 bases from J; bases unmatched to any gene: 9.

This sequence joins TRBV5-4 and TRBJ2-1; 7 bases are shared with TRBD2. V dropped 4 bases and J dropped 6; count of bases not matched to a gene: 10. CDR3 length: 15 residues. Germline lookup yields CDR1 SGHNT and CDR2 YYREEE (reference sequence). The CDR3 spells CASSVLREIGNEQFF. The CDR3 nucleotides are TGTGCCAGCAGCGTGTTGCGGGAGATAGGCAATGAGCAGTTCTTC.

V and J are TRBV28 and TRBJ1-5, with D unresolved. Germline V gene data show CDR1 as MDHEN and CDR2 as SYDVKM. This CDR3 has 16 residues. Trimming took 7 bases from V and 2 from J, leaving 18 bases between them. CDR3 protein: CASKPNEDWGNQPQHF. As DNA, the CDR3 is TGTGCCAGCAAACCAAACGAGGACTGGGGCAATCAGCCCCAGCATTTT.

This chain uses TRBV4-2 with TRBJ2-5; no clear D. V was trimmed by 1 base and J by 8 bases, leaving 17 bases between them. The CDR3 sequence is 15 residues long. The germline CDR1 and CDR2 sequences are LGHNA and YNFKEQ. Written as DNA, the CDR3 is TGTGCCAGCAGCCAAGCCCGCGGCCCCGCGGAAACCCAGTACTTC. Amino acid sequence: CASSQARGPAETQYF.

The rearrangement uses TRBV4-1 and TRBJ2-2; TRBD2 aligns across 7 bases. Looked up from germline, CDR1 is MGHRA and CDR2 is YSYEKL. The CDR3 spans 19 residues. V trimming: 0 bases; J trimming: 1 base; junction bases outside the gene matches: 11. CDR3 bases: TGCGCCAGCAGCCAAGATCATCCATCAGCTAGCGGGAACACCGGGGAGCTGTTTTTT. Translating it yields CASSQDHPSASGNTGELFF.